This T cell receptor beta chain was recovered during a study of cytomegalovirus exposure and HLA in healthy donors (TCRdb year 2017). In terms of the full investigation: The 500 to 800 repertoires of the first cohort and the 120 or so validation repertoires were produced on the same platform, according to a later analysis. The study combined high-throughput TCR immunosequencing, statistical association of individual TCRs with disease status, and machine learning to predict cytomegalovirus infection status. The aim of the study was to test whether cataloging public T cell receptors could identify signatures of past pathogen exposure. In addition to the first cohort of around 670 subjects, a separate validation cohort of approximately 110 different subjects was used.

The CDR1 and CDR2 encoded by the germline V gene (reference sequence) are MNHNY and SVGAGI. The CDR3 runs 12 amino acids, cysteine and phenylalanine included. Left in the record is the CDR3 DNA by itself, 36 bases read in frame from the first base. Trimming removed 2 bases from V and 4 bases from J, leaving 4 bases between the germline ends. General conclusions and limits of the study: In vitro tests confirmed that a few of the cytomegalovirus-associated TCR beta chains recognize cytomegalovirus antigens. The authors suggested that the approach could potentially be extended to other disease states and immunological phenotypes. Most TCR sequences were observed very rarely across donors, whereas some public TCRs were present in many individuals. The study gave a list of roughly 150 TCR beta chains associated with cytomegalovirus. The classifier was reported to diagnose cytomegalovirus status with high specificity and sensitivity in both the original and validation cohorts. The validation cohort had no HLA typing available for a later analysis, so co-occurrence within that cohort was assessed over all 120 or so repertoires. Of the cluster scores, around 95% were above 0 in a later analysis, which found that TCRs clustered in the first cohort also tended to co-occur in the approximately 120 validation repertoires.

The donors were included in the validation cohort of roughly 130 subjects, a group kept apart from the roughly 610-subject first cohort. The library was prepared using the immunoSEQ multiplex PCR assay. Per the original workflow: A statistical classification framework was built to diagnose cytomegalovirus status from the catalog of TCR beta chain sequences. Sourced from immuneACCESS, this table was stored by TCRdb with only in-frame sequences that have V and J called. A share of the clones is absent; for the studies checked, an unresolved V gene accounts for under half, and the remainder has no known explanation. V, J and clone size reflect that table, while D and trimming were determined from the DNA. For this sample the table gives fewer than 150,000 clones, of which about 80% were detected only once. Roughly 30% of the sample is taken by the ten largest. Worth noting for this clone: The clone's antigen remains unknown. It has no much larger one-base neighbor in the sample; base qualities were not kept.

The TCR was taken from a young man in good health and CMV-seropositive. The V and J genes are TRBV6-6 and TRBJ2-3; no D gene can be assigned with confidence. The sequenced sample consisted of PBMCs. The sequenced DNA: TGTGCCAGCAGTTACCTCCCAGATACGCAGTATTTT. It is translated as CASSYLPDTQYF.